This T cell receptor beta chain came from a study of shared clonotypes between healthy human individuals. After removal of 5 bases from V and 5 bases from J, the junction contained 5 bases not matched to a gene. This CDR3 is 14 amino acids long. CDR1 and CDR2 from the germline V gene are LNHDA and SQIVND (reference sequence). Using immunoSEQ multiplex PCR, the repertoire was profiled, and TCRdb retains in-frame clones only, with some absent. The top ten clones hold around 0.4% of a sample with roughly 2,500,000 clones, approximately 94% of them seen once. Sequencing was carried out using naive CD4+ T cells from PBMCs. The subset: CD45RA+ positively selected. This rearrangement joins TRBV19 to TRBJ1-5, with 8 positions matching TRBD1. The origin of this receptor is a man aged 18 to 35 in good health. Some clones in this sample may be carry-over from other donors' samples. The CDR3 sequence is CASSLSGGYQPQHF. DNA for the CDR3: TGTGCCAGTAGTCTGTCAGGGGGCTATCAGCCCCAGCATTTT.